This TCR beta chain was profiled in a study of blood T cell repertoires in COVID-19. About the study: T cells, B-cell-depleted T cells, or PBMCs provided the cDNA or gDNA that served as material.

The CDR3 is 16 residues long. Germline V CDR1 and CDR2: SGHKS, YYEKEE (reference sequence). J gave up 0 bases and V 2 bases, and 1 base lay outside the gene matches. This clone was found many times. The method was immunoSEQ multiplex PCR; TCRdb's version includes in-frame clones alone and lacks a portion of them. This sample has about 220,000 clones; about 80% occur once, and the top ten carry over 2.5%. The TCR was taken from a woman aged 25 to 39 who had recovered from COVID-19. The gene calls are TRBV5-5 and TRBJ1-6; 8 nucleotides match TRBD1. Sequenced input: peripheral blood. The CDR3 region is CASSFTGGSYNSPLHF. As DNA, the CDR3 is TGTGCCAGCAGCTTTACAGGGGGCTCCTATAATTCACCCCTCCACTTT.